What follows is one TCR beta chain and its context. Antigen unknown. The study ran its PCR with 60 Vbeta and 13 Jbeta primers. TCRdb's copy holds only in-frame clones and misses some; the assay was immunoSEQ multiplex PCR. This table holds over 75,000 clones, roughly 86% found once. The entry originates in a study of cytomegalovirus exposure and HLA in healthy donors. Broader study findings: Analysis performed later found about 18,000 TCR beta sequences associated with HLA alleles at 0.05 false discovery rate. Usually a TCR sequence was rare, but some public TCRs were found in many donors. Altogether, some 170 TCR beta chains were recorded as cytomegalovirus-associated.

Germline CDR1 MGHRA, CDR2 YSYEKL. V was clipped by 4 bases and J by 1 base, with 7 bases between them. This CDR3 is 13 amino acids long. The specimen was PBMCs. The TCR sequence derives from a woman aged 18 to 35 in good health and CMV-seropositive. V is TRBV4-1 and J is TRBJ2-5, with D unresolved. The CDR3 nucleotides read TGCGCCAGCAGCCCCTGGCTCCAAGAGACCCAGTACTTC. Its protein product is CASSPWLQETQYF.